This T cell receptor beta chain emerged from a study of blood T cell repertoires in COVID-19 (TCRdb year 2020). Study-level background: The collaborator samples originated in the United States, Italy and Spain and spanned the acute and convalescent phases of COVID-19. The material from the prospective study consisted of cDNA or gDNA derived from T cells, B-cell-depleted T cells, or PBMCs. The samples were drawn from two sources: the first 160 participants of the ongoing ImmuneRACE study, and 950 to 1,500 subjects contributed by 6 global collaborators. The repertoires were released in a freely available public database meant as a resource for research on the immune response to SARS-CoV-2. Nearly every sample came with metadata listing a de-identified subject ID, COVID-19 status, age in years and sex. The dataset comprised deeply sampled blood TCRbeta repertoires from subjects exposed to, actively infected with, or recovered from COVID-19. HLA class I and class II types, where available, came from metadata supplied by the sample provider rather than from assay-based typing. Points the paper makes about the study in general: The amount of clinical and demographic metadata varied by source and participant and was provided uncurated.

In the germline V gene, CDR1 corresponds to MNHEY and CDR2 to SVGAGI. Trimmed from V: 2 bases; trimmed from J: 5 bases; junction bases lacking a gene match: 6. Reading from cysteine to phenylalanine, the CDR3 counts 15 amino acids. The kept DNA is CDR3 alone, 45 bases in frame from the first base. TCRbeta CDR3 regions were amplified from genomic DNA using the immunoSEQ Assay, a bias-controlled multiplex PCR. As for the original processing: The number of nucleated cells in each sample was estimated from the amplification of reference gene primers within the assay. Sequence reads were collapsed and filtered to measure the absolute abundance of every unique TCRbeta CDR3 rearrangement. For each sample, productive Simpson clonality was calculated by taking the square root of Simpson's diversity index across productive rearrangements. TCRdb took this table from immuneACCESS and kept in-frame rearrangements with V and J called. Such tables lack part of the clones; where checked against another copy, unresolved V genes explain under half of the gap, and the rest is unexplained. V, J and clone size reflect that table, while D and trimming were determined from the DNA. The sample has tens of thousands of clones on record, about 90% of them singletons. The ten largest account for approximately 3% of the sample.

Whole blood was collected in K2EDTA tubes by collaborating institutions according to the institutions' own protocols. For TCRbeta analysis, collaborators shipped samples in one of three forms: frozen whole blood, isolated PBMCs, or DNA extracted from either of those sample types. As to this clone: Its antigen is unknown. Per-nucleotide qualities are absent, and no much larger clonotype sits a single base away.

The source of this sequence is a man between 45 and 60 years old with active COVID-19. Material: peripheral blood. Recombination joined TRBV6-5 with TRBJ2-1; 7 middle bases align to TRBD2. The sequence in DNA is TGTGCCAGCAGTTACGCTGGCGGGGGTAACAATGAGCAGTTCTTC. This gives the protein CASSYAGGGNNEQFF.